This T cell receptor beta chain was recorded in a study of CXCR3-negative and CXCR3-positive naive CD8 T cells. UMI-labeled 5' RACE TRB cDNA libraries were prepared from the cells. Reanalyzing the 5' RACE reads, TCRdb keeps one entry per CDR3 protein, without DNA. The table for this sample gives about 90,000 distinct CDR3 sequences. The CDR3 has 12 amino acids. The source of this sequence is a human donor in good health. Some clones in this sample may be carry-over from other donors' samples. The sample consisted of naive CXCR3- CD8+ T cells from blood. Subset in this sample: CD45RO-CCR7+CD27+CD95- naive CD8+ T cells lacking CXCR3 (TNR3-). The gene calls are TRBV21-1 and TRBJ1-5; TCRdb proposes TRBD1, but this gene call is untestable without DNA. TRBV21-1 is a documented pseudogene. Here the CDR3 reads CASSRGQAPQHF.